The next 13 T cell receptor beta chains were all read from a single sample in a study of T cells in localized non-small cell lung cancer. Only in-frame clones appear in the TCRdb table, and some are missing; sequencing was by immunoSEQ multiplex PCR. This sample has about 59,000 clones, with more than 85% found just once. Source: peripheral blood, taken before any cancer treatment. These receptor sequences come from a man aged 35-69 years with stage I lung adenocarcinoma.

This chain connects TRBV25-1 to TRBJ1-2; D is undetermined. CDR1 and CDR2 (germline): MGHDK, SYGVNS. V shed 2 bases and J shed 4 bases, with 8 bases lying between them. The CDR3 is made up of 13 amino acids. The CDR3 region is CASSEMAGYGYTF. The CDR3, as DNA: TGTGCCAGCAGTGAAATGGCCGGCTATGGCTACACCTTC.

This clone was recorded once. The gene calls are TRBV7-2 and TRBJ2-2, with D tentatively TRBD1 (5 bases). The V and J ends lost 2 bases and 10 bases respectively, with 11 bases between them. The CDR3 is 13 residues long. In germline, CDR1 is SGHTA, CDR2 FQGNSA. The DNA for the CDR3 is TGTGCCAGCAGCTTACAGGGCCCAAAGGAGCTGTTTTTT. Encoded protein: CASSLQGPKELFF.

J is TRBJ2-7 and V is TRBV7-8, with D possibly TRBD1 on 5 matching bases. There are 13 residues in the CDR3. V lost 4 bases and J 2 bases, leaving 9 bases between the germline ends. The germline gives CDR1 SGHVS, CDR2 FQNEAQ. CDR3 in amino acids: CASSWGGPYEQYF. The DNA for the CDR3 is TGTGCCAGCAGCTGGGGCGGACCCTACGAGCAGTACTTC.

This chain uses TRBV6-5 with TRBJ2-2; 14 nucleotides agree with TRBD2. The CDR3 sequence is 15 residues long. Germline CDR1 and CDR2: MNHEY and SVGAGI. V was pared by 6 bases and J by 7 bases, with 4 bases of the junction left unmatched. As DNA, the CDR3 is TGTGCCAGCAGCTCCGGGACTAGCGGGGGCGGGGAGCTGTTTTTT. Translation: CASSSGTSGGGELFF.

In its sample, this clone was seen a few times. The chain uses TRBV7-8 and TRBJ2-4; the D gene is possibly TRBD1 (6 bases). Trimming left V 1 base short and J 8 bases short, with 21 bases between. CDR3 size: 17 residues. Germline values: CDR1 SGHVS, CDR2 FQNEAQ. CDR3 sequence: CASSLVVRPTGPYIQYF. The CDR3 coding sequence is TGTGCCAGCAGCTTAGTAGTCCGACCGACAGGACCGTACATTCAGTACTTC.

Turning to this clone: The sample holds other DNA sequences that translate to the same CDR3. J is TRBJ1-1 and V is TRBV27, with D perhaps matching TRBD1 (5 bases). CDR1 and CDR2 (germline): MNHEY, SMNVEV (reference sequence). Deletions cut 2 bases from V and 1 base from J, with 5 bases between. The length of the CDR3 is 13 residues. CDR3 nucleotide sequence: TGTGCCAGCAGTTTAGGGGGGAACACTGAAGCTTTCTTT. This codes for CASSLGGNTEAFF.

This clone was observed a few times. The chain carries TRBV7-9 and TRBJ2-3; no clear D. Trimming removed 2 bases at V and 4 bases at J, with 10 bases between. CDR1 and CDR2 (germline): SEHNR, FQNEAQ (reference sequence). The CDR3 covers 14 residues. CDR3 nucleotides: TGTGCCAGCAGCTTAAAAGGGTTGGCAGATACGCAGTATTTT. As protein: CASSLKGLADTQYF.

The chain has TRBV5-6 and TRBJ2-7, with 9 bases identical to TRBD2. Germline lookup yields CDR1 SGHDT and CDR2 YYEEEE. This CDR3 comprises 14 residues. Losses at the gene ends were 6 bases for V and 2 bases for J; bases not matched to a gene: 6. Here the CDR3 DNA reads TGTGCCAGCAACCTAGCGGGAAGCCCCTACGAGCAGTACTTC. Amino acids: CASNLAGSPYEQYF.

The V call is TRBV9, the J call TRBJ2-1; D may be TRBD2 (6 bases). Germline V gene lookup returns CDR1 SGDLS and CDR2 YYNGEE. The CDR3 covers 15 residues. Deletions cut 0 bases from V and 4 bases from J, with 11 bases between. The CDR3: CASSVAPRGYNEQFF. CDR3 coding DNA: TGTGCCAGCAGCGTAGCCCCCCGGGGGTACAATGAGCAGTTCTTC.

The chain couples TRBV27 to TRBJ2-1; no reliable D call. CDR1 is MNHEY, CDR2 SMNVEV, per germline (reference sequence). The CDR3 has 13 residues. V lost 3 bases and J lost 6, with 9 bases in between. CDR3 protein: CASSLGLGNEQFF. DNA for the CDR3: TGTGCCAGCAGTTTGGGGTTGGGCAATGAGCAGTTCTTC.

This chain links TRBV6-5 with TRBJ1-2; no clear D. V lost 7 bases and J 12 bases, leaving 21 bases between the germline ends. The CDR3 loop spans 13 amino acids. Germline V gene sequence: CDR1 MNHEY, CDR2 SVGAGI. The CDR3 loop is CASTPYPGRNNTF. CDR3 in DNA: TGTGCCAGCACCCCCTACCCGGGCCGAAACAACACCTTC.

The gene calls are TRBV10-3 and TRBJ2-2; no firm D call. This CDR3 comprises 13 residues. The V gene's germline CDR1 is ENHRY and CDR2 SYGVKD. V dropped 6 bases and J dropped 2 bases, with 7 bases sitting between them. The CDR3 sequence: CAIRGVNTGELFF. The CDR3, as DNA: TGTGCCATCAGGGGCGTTAACACCGGGGAGCTGTTTTTT.

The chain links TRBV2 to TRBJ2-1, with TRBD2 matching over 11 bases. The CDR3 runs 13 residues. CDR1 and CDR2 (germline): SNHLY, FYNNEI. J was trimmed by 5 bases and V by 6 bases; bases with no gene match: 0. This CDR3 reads CASRTSGNNEQFF. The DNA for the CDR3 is TGTGCCAGCAGGACTAGCGGGAACAATGAGCAGTTCTTC.